The rows below give T cell receptor beta chains drawn from one sample of a study of spatial heterogeneity in lung cancer. TCRdb processed the 5' RACE reads anew with MiXCR; each CDR3 protein has one entry. This table has roughly 80,000 distinct CDR3 sequences, 10% to 15% appearing once. The specimen was PBMCs, collected at surgery. The receptor source for this set is a male donor with early-stage non-small cell lung cancer. Each CDR3 is given without its conserved first and last residue. Size is omitted from some rows. Given values are once, few, many or a class for expanded clones.

TRBV19	NA	TRBJ2-7	ASSIGATGVQY
TRBV14	NA	TRBJ2-1	ASSRIGLAGSKEQF
TRBV27	many	TRBJ1-1	ASSPPGGRSEAF
TRBV19	many	TRBJ2-1	ASSRLGTSGYNEQF
TRBV10-3	NA	TRBJ1-2	AISEGQADGGYT
TRBV20-1	few	TRBJ2-7	SASGTSYSYEQY
TRBV9	NA	TRBJ2-3	ASSVGTTSTDTQY
TRBV29-1	few	TRBJ2-5	SVAMETQY
TRBV29-1	NA	TRBJ2-3	SGGQGTDTQY
TRBV28	NA	TRBJ1-6	ASSLIARFQSPLH
TRBV20-1	NA	TRBJ2-6	SAVAGALSGANVLT
TRBV3-1	NA	TRBJ1-5	ASSQEPPQDISNQPQH
TRBV4-1	NA	TRBJ1-3	ASSQVLASGNTIY
TRBV4-1	many	TRBJ1-5	ASSLQGINSLFNQPQH
TRBV7-9	few	TRBJ2-7	ASTLGQGSYEQY
TRBV2	NA	TRBJ2-7	ASSLAQGQSSEQY
TRBV9	NA	TRBJ2-3	ASSVDGGGGTDTQY
TRBV11-2	few	TRBJ2-1	ASTPRGLDYNEQF
TRBV12-3/TRBV12-4	NA	TRBJ2-1	ASSGDFLEQF
TRBV10-3	few	TRBJ2-1	AISESGGGANEQF
TRBV20-1	NA	TRBJ2-7	SAAGLGYEQY
TRBV20-1	few	TRBJ2-5	SATRQGYQETQY
TRBV30	few	TRBJ2-2	AWSNFPGELF
TRBV3-1	few	TRBJ2-1	ASSQSSGGGEQF
TRBV3-1	NA	TRBJ2-1	ASSQTRGLYNEQF
TRBV5-1	many	TRBJ2-7	ASSLSSGSPYEQY
TRBV7-9	few	TRBJ1-1	ASSSLRGTEAF
TRBV12-3/TRBV12-4	NA	TRBJ1-1	ASTFPGGSAF
TRBV7-2	few	TRBJ1-5	ASSSRQATQPQH
TRBV7-2	few	TRBJ2-2	ASSLVALDLRGGELF
TRBV20-1	many	TRBJ2-2	SAMVPNTGELF
TRBV29-1	many	TRBJ2-6	SVEASGANVLT
TRBV6-5	NA	TRBJ1-2	ASSTGAGANYGYT
TRBV6-5	few	TRBJ2-3	ASSYYRTSGRRTDTQY
TRBV29-1	many	TRBJ2-7	SVDRGSSYEQY